The 18 T cell receptor beta chains below come from one sample, sequenced in a study of cytomegalovirus exposure and HLA in healthy donors (dated by TCRdb to 2017 to 2019). Receptor amplification or capture employed the immunoSEQ multiplex PCR assay. For the multiplex PCR, a mixture combining 60 forward primers for TCR Vbeta segments and 13 reverse primers for TCR Jbeta segments was used. Here the immuneACCESS table is served through TCRdb, limited to in-frame sequences with V and J called. Missing clones are a known gap in these copies; in checked studies unresolved V genes cover under half, and the rest lacks a known reason. This sample is represented by about 130,000 clones; approximately 75% of them were singletons. Under 3.5% of the sample lies in the top ten. Specimen: PBMCs. The receptors stem from a woman aged 45 to 65 in good health and CMV-seronegative.

This chain connects TRBV5-6 to TRBJ2-7; the D is unclear. The V gene lost 4 bases and the J gene lost 2 bases, with 10 bases spanning the gap. This CDR3 has 13 residues. Germline-derived CDR1 and CDR2 are SGHDT and YYEEEE. CDR3 nucleotide sequence: TGTGCCAGCAGCCTAGGATCGGCCTACGAGCAGTACTTC. This codes for CASSLGSAYEQYF.

The chain employs TRBV28 and TRBJ1-4; TRBD1 agrees at 9 bases. This CDR3 spans 16 amino acids. CDR1 MDHEN and CDR2 SYDVKM come from the germline V gene. With V trimmed by 5 bases and J by 0 bases, 4 bases remained unmatched. The CDR3 sequence is CASSGTGHTTNEKLFF. DNA of the CDR3: TGTGCCAGCAGTGGGACAGGGCATACAACTAATGAAAAACTGTTTTTT.

This clone occurred a few times. The chain joins TRBV6-6 to TRBJ1-1; 9 positions agree with TRBD1. Germline V lookup: CDR1 MNHNY, CDR2 SVGAGI (reference sequence). Trimming at V came to 5 bases and at J to 10 bases, leaving 5 bases not matched to a gene. The CDR3 contains 12 residues. The CDR3 region has the DNA TGTGCCAGCAGTCGGACAGGGGAAGTAGCTTTCTTT. Translation gives CASSRTGEVAFF.

This clone was observed a few times. The chain has TRBV5-4 and TRBJ2-7, with 11 bases lining up with TRBD2. After removal of 0 bases from V and 2 bases from J, the junction contained 1 base not matched to a gene. This CDR3 region has 15 residues. Germline assignment: CDR1 SGHNT and CDR2 YYREEE (reference sequence). The CDR3 region has the DNA TGTGCCAGCAGCTTGGCACTAGCGGGAGCCTACGAGCAGTACTTC. Protein: CASSLALAGAYEQYF.

J is TRBJ1-4 and V is TRBV5-4; D is perhaps TRBD1 (5 bases). The CDR3 is made up of 14 amino acids. Trimming took 4 bases from V and 4 from J, leaving 11 bases between them. Per the germline V gene, CDR1 is SGHNT and CDR2 is YYREEE (reference sequence). The CDR3 loop reads CASSIGVVNEKLFF. In nucleotides, the CDR3 is TGTGCCAGCAGCATAGGGGTTGTTAATGAAAAACTGTTTTTT.

With regard to this clone: Other DNA sequences in this specimen translate into the identical CDR3. The chain uses TRBV28 and TRBJ2-7; the match to TRBD2 covers 11 bases. The CDR3 runs to 16 residues. V lost 3 bases, J lost 2 bases, and 6 bases stayed unmatched. The germline gives CDR1 MDHEN, CDR2 SYDVKM. CDR3 DNA sequence: TGTGCCAGCAGTTTGACCGGGACTAGCGGAACCTACGAGCAGTACTTC. Translating gives CASSLTGTSGTYEQYF.

This chain uses TRBV7-8 with TRBJ2-3; D perhaps matches TRBD2 (6 bases). V gave up 0 bases and J gave up 3 bases, with 10 bases separating them. The CDR3 covers 15 residues. Germline V gives CDR1 SGHVS, CDR2 FQNEAQ. In DNA, the CDR3 is TGTGCCAGCAGCTTAGCACGGGGGAAAACAGATACGCAGTATTTT. Protein: CASSLARGKTDTQYF.

CDR3 protein: CASSPSGLSSYEQYF. CDR3 DNA: TGCGCCAGCAGCCCATCAGGGTTGAGCTCCTACGAGCAGTACTTC. V usage is TRBV4-1 and J usage is TRBJ2-7; tentatively, D is TRBD1 (5 bases). The CDR3 loop spans 15 amino acids. Germline loops: CDR1 MGHRA, CDR2 YSYEKL. V lost 4 bases, J lost 0 bases, and 13 bases lay in between.

The V call is TRBV2, the J call TRBJ1-2; maybe TRBD1 (5 bases). V was pared by 1 base and J by 5 bases, with 8 bases between. CDR3 length: 13 amino acids. Looked up from germline, CDR1 is SNHLY and CDR2 is FYNNEI. CDR3 loop: CASSEGGGYGYTF. In nucleotides, the CDR3 is TGTGCCAGCAGTGAAGGTGGGGGGTATGGCTACACCTTC.

This clone was observed a handful of times. The chain links TRBV11-2 to TRBJ1-1; 7 positions agree with TRBD1. This CDR3 comprises 14 residues. The germline CDR1 and CDR2 sequences are SGHAT and FQNNGV. J lost 2 bases, V lost 3 bases, and 3 bases had no gene match. The CDR3 is CASSLWDRNTEAFF. CDR3 bases: TGTGCCAGCAGCTTGTGGGACAGAAACACTGAAGCTTTCTTT.

The chain couples TRBV18 to TRBJ2-3, with TRBD1 identical over 8 bases. The CDR3 runs 14 residues. J gave up 2 bases and V 5 bases, and 3 bases lay outside the gene matches. Germline CDR1 KGHSH, CDR2 LQKENI. The CDR3 loop is CASSGQGATDTQYF. The CDR3 DNA is TGTGCCAGCTCAGGGCAGGGGGCCACAGATACGCAGTATTTT.

The V gene is TRBV28, the J gene TRBJ1-2, with D tentatively TRBD1 (5 bases). From germline, CDR1 is MDHEN and CDR2 SYDVKM. V was cut by 1 base and J by 8 bases, with 14 bases left in between. The CDR3 spans 14 residues. The CDR3 loop reads CASSLSVKGIGYTF. The DNA for the CDR3 is TGTGCCAGCAGTTTATCTGTTAAGGGGATCGGCTACACCTTC.

The chain employs TRBV28 and TRBJ2-6; 11 bases are shared with TRBD1. This CDR3 has 17 amino acids. The V gene end was trimmed by 4 bases and the J gene end by 3 bases; junction bases not matched to a gene: 5. Per the germline V gene, CDR1 is MDHEN and CDR2 is SYDVKM. As DNA, the CDR3 is TGTGCCAGCAGTTCGGACAGGGGGCTGTATGGGGCCAACGTCCTGACTTTC. This codes for CASSSDRGLYGANVLTF.

This chain uses TRBV2 with TRBJ2-7, with D possibly matching TRBD1 (6 bases). Germline CDR1 SNHLY, CDR2 FYNNEI. This CDR3 has 13 residues. Trimming left V 4 bases short and J 4 bases short, with 11 bases between. The CDR3 loop reads CASSVTGQYEQYF. DNA of the CDR3: TGTGCCAGCAGTGTGACAGGTCAATACGAGCAGTACTTC.

A few counts support this clone. The genes are TRBV28 and TRBJ1-1, with D possibly matching TRBD1 (6 bases). V lost 5 bases, J lost 0 bases, and 16 bases lay in between. Germline lookup yields CDR1 MDHEN and CDR2 SYDVKM. The CDR3 is 16 amino acids. The CDR3 loop is CASSPRGGVLNTEAFF. The CDR3 nucleotides are TGTGCCAGCAGTCCGCGAGGGGGGGTGTTGAACACTGAAGCTTTCTTT.

V and J are TRBV28 and TRBJ2-7; D may be TRBD1 (6 bases). CDR1 and CDR2 (germline): MDHEN, SYDVKM. The ends were cut back, 9 bases at V and 6 bases at J, with 15 bases in the middle. CDR3 length: 12 residues. The CDR3 reads CASELQGSEQYF. CDR3 nucleotides: TGTGCCAGTGAATTACAGGGATCCGAGCAGTACTTC.

The rearrangement uses TRBV4-2 and TRBJ2-3; TRBD2 might be the D (5 bases). The germline CDR1 and CDR2 sequences are LGHNA and YNFKEQ. The CDR3 length is 15 residues. The ends were cut back, 0 bases at V and 0 bases at J, with 7 bases in the middle. The CDR3 DNA is TGTGCCAGCAGCCAAGAACTAGGTAGCACAGATACGCAGTATTTT. Translated, it gives CASSQELGSTDTQYF.

The chain uses TRBV25-1 and TRBJ2-7; 7 bases agree with TRBD2. Unmatched junction bases numbered 4, after V lost 1 base and J lost 4 bases. This CDR3 spans 14 amino acids. Germline CDR1 reads MGHDK; CDR2 reads SYGVNS. The CDR3 DNA follows: TGTGCCAGCAGTGAATCGGGGGGAGTATACGAGCAGTACTTC. Amino acids: CASSESGGVYEQYF.